Listed here are 15 T cell receptor beta chains from one sample, sequenced in a study of cytomegalovirus exposure and HLA in healthy donors. Primers: 60 Vbeta forward and 13 Jbeta reverse. The method was immunoSEQ multiplex PCR; TCRdb's version includes in-frame clones alone and lacks a portion of them. Among 95,000 to 100,000 clones listed, 76% were seen once. Sequencing was done on a sample of PBMCs. The source is a middle-aged man in good health and CMV-seronegative.

This clone was picked up a small number of times. CDR3 sequence reads: CASGTGMNTGELFF. The CDR3 DNA sequence: TGTGCCAGCGGGACAGGAATGAACACCGGGGAGCTGTTTTTT. This chain connects TRBV25-1 to TRBJ2-2; 8 bases align to TRBD1. This CDR3 is built from 14 residues. Germline V CDR1 and CDR2: MGHDK, SYGVNS. With 8 bases clipped from V and 1 base from J, the junction kept 3 bases outside the gene matches. The variable domain in full, completed from reference TRBV25-1 and TRBJ2-2, reads EADIYQTPRYLVIGTGKKITLECSQTMGHDKMYWYQQDPGMELHLIHYSYGVNSTEKGDLSSESTVSRIRTEHFPLTLESARPSHTSQYLCASGTGMNTGELFFGEGSRLTVL.

This chain links TRBV19 with TRBJ1-2; TRBD1 agrees at 8 bases. Trimming at V came to 4 bases and at J to 5 bases, leaving 12 bases not matched to a gene. In germline, CDR1 is LNHDA, CDR2 SQIVND (reference sequence). The length of the CDR3 is 16 residues. CDR3 sequence: CASSTPFQGAGYGYTF. CDR3 coding DNA: TGTGCCAGTAGTACCCCATTCCAGGGGGCAGGGTATGGCTACACCTTC.

This clone is a singleton in its sample. The V call is TRBV2, the J call TRBJ2-6; TRBD1 matches 8 bases. Unmatched junction bases numbered 10, after V lost 7 bases and J lost 2 bases. The germline V gene encodes CDR1 SNHLY and CDR2 FYNNEI. The CDR3 is made up of 17 amino acids. The CDR3 sequence is CASIPGQGRAGANVLTF. CDR3 bases: TGTGCCAGCATTCCCGGACAGGGAAGGGCTGGGGCCAACGTCCTGACTTTC.

This clone was counted a few times. V usage is TRBV19 and J usage is TRBJ1-2; TRBD1 aligns across 8 bases. After removal of 6 bases from V and 3 bases from J, the junction contained 24 bases not matched to a gene. Germline CDR1 is LNHDA and CDR2 is SQIVND (reference sequence). This CDR3 region has 20 residues. The CDR3, as DNA: TGTGCCAGTAGCCATAGAGGCGGTGCAGGGGGCCCTTCTGCAGACTATGGCTACACCTTC. It encodes CASSHRGGAGGPSADYGYTF.

V usage is TRBV11-2 and J usage is TRBJ2-3; 7 nucleotides line up with TRBD1. The length of the CDR3 is 13 residues. Per germline, CDR1 SGHAT and CDR2 FQNNGV. The junction had 1 base not matched to a gene; V was cut back by 3 bases and J by 4 bases. This chain's CDR3 is CASSFTGADTQYF. CDR3 DNA sequence: TGTGCCAGCAGCTTTACAGGGGCAGATACGCAGTATTTT.

To note about this clone: In the same sample, other DNA sequences code for this CDR3. The chain carries TRBV30 and TRBJ2-7, with 12 nucleotides matching TRBD2. Trimming cost V 5 bases and J 5 bases; bases outside gene matches: 7. CDR3 length equals 14 residues. CDR1 and CDR2 (germline): GTSNPN, SVGIG (reference sequence). The CDR3 protein is CAWGALAGGDEQYF. CDR3 coding DNA: TGTGCCTGGGGGGCCCTAGCGGGGGGGGACGAGCAGTACTTC.

This sequence joins TRBV4-1 and TRBJ1-6; 7 bases line up with TRBD1. The CDR3 covers 15 residues. Germline V gene data show CDR1 as MGHRA and CDR2 as YSYEKL. V gave up 0 bases and J gave up 10 bases; unmatched junction bases: 6. CDR3 loop: CASSQDRDSGSPLHF. CDR3 nucleotide sequence: TGCGCCAGCAGCCAAGACCGGGACAGCGGCTCACCCCTCCACTTT.

This chain joins TRBV28 and TRBJ1-6, with D possibly being TRBD1 (6 bases). Trimming removed 4 bases from V and 4 bases from J, with 11 bases in between. The germline V gene has CDR1 MDHEN and CDR2 SYDVKM. The CDR3 runs 15 residues. The CDR3 nucleotides are TGTGCCAGCAGTTCCGAGACAGGATATAATTCACCCCTCCACTTT. Its protein is CASSSETGYNSPLHF.

This clone was observed a few times. V gene TRBV4-1 combines with J gene TRBJ2-5; 11 nucleotides align to TRBD2. Trimming removed 0 bases from V and 5 bases from J; junction bases left unmatched: 11. This CDR3 has 18 residues. Germline V gene sequence: CDR1 MGHRA, CDR2 YSYEKL. CDR3 nucleotide sequence: TGCGCCAGCAGCCAAGATATAGCGGGGGGGCCGGGTGGGGAGACCCAGTACTTC. It encodes CASSQDIAGGPGGETQYF.

The rearrangement links TRBV27 to TRBJ1-1; D ambiguous. Germline CDR1 and CDR2: MNHEY and SMNVEV (reference sequence). V dropped 6 bases and J dropped 1 base, with 6 bases sitting between them. The CDR3 runs 12 residues. CDR3: CASRTKNTEAFF. CDR3 nucleotides: TGTGCCAGCAGGACAAAGAACACTGAAGCTTTCTTT.

The chain carries TRBV29-1 and TRBJ1-1; D not certain. CDR3 length: 13 residues. From germline, CDR1 is SQVTM and CDR2 ANQGSEA. The V and J ends lost 7 bases and 2 bases respectively, with 14 bases between them. The CDR3 is CSALPTVNTEAFF. CDR3 sequence (DNA): TGCAGCGCTCTACCAACAGTTAACACTGAAGCTTTCTTT.

The rearrangement links TRBV2 to TRBJ2-3, with 10 nucleotides matching TRBD1. The V segment lost 6 bases and the J segment 4 bases; nucleotides outside the gene matches: 4. CDR3 length: 14 amino acids. CDR1 is SNHLY, CDR2 FYNNEI, per germline. The DNA for the CDR3 is TGTGCCAGCAGGGGCGGACAGGGGGCAGATACGCAGTATTTT. As protein: CASRGGQGADTQYF.

This clone was observed once. An end of the junction differs from the germline gene, which may be a read error. Within the sample, other DNA sequences also encode this same CDR3. The V and J genes are TRBV6-5 and TRBJ1-2; D may be TRBD1 (5 bases). CDR3 length: 15 amino acids. Germline-derived CDR1 and CDR2 are MNHEY and SVGAGI. CDR3 sequence: CASSWYEAGEYGYTF. CDR3 nucleotides: TGTGCTAGCAGTTGGTACGAAGCGGGGGAGTATGGCTACACCTTC.

This chain links TRBV11-2 with TRBJ2-2, with D possibly being TRBD1 (5 bases). V was cut by 5 bases and J by 6 bases, with 16 bases left in between. In germline, CDR1 is SGHAT, CDR2 FQNNGV. The CDR3 sequence is 15 residues long. CDR3 DNA sequence: TGTGCCAGCAGCCACCTCGCTCAGGGCTCCGGGGAGCTGTTTTTT. Translating gives CASSHLAQGSGELFF.

The rearrangement joins TRBV4-1 to TRBJ1-1; D ambiguous. The CDR3 loop spans 14 amino acids. Trimming removed 0 bases from V and 1 base from J, with 6 bases in between. Per germline, CDR1 MGHRA and CDR2 YSYEKL. The CDR3 region has the DNA TGCGCCAGCAGCCAAGAAACTGAGAACACTGAAGCTTTCTTT. This sequence encodes CASSQETENTEAFF.